Presented here are 15 T cell receptor beta chains from one specimen sequenced in a study of blood T cell repertoires in COVID-19. The table came from immunoSEQ multiplex PCR; TCRdb's copy has only in-frame clones and leaves some out. The sample holds under 150,000 clones, around 82% seen once. The sequenced sample was peripheral blood. These receptors originate from a man in his 60s with acute or convalescent COVID-19.

The V and J genes are TRBV11-3 and TRBJ2-2, with D perhaps TRBD2 (6 bases). V was cut by 4 bases and J by 1 base, with 22 bases left in between. The CDR3 extends over 19 amino acids. In germline, CDR1 is SGHNT, CDR2 YENEEA. CDR3 loop: CASSSPRRGASENTGELFF. The CDR3 DNA follows: TGTGCCAGCAGCTCACCCCGCCGCGGTGCTAGCGAGAACACCGGGGAGCTGTTTTTT.

The genes are TRBV10-3 and TRBJ2-3; 9 nucleotides match TRBD2. Germline-derived CDR1 and CDR2 are ENHRY and SYGVKD. The CDR3 totals 13 residues. The CDR3 loop is CVSREGYTDTQYF. The CDR3, as DNA: TGTGTCTCGCGGGAGGGATACACAGATACGCAGTATTTT.

The CDR3 region is CASSARGAGGIDTQYF. CDR3 sequence (DNA): TGTGCCAGTAGTGCCCGTGGAGCGGGAGGGATAGATACGCAGTATTTT. The rearrangement links TRBV19 to TRBJ2-3, with 10 nucleotides matching TRBD2. There are 16 residues in the CDR3. Per the germline V gene, CDR1 is LNHDA and CDR2 is SQIVND (reference sequence). After removal of 5 bases from V and 5 bases from J, the junction contained 10 bases not matched to a gene.

This chain uses TRBV6-1 with TRBJ2-5, with TRBD1 matching 7 bases. Germline assignment: CDR1 MNHNS and CDR2 SASEGT. Unmatched junction bases numbered 11, after V lost 0 bases and J lost 4 bases. The CDR3 loop spans 17 amino acids. For the CDR3, the DNA is TGTGCCAGCAGTGAAGCCGTCACTAGGGGGCGCAGAGAGACCCAGTACTTC. This translates into CASSEAVTRGRRETQYF.

The chain recombines TRBV15 with TRBJ2-7; 8 nucleotides match TRBD2. This CDR3 is built from 15 residues. CDR1 is LNHNV, CDR2 YYDKDF, per germline (reference sequence). V lost 1 base, J lost 2 bases, and 4 bases stayed unmatched. The CDR3 DNA reads as TGTGCCACCAGCAGAGTCGATAGCGGGACCTACGAGCAGTACTTC. Protein sequence: CATSRVDSGTYEQYF.

This clone appeared once. This chain links TRBV7-2 with TRBJ2-1; 9 bases fit TRBD2. Germline V gene lookup returns CDR1 SGHTA and CDR2 FQGNSA. Trimming at V came to 2 bases and at J to 9 bases, leaving 8 bases not matched to a gene. CDR3 length equals 15 residues. CDR3 amino acids: CASSLRLAGRGEQFF. In nucleotides, the CDR3 is TGTGCCAGCAGCTTAAGGCTAGCGGGAAGGGGTGAGCAGTTCTTC.

The V and J genes are TRBV5-1 and TRBJ2-3, with D tentatively TRBD2 (5 bases). Germline values: CDR1 SGHRS, CDR2 YFSETQ. V lost 4 bases to trimming and J lost 2 bases, with 17 bases between them. CDR3 length: 16 amino acids. The CDR3 region is CASSPKVSGTTDTQYF. The CDR3 nucleotides read TGCGCCAGCAGCCCCAAAGTCAGCGGAACCACAGATACGCAGTATTTT.

This rearrangement joins TRBV5-4 to TRBJ1-1; the D gene is possibly TRBD1 (6 bases). CDR1 is SGHNT and CDR2 is YYREEE in the germline V gene (reference sequence). Trimming stripped 1 base from V and 5 bases from J, with 9 bases between. The CDR3 is 13 residues long. CDR3 DNA sequence: TGTGCCAGCAGCTTGTACAGGGCAACTGAAGCTTTCTTT. Translated, it gives CASSLYRATEAFF.

The count of this clone is one. The chain links TRBV5-4 to TRBJ2-1; 7 bases line up with TRBD1. CDR3 length: 16 residues. The junction had 11 bases not matched to a gene; V was cut back by 4 bases and J by 4 bases. Germline V gene data show CDR1 as SGHNT and CDR2 as YYREEE (reference sequence). The CDR3 reads CASSQSPGQLYNEQFF. CDR3 DNA sequence: TGTGCCAGCAGCCAAAGCCCGGGACAGCTTTACAATGAGCAGTTCTTC.

The rearrangement uses TRBV7-6 and TRBJ2-7; 7 bases line up with TRBD2. Germline CDR1 and CDR2: SGHVS and FNYEAQ. CDR3 length: 17 residues. V gave up 0 bases and J gave up 5 bases; unmatched junction bases: 13. DNA for the CDR3: TGTGCCAGCAGCTTAGCTCCCAGCGGGAATTCCTGGCACGAGCAGTACTTC. The encoded protein is CASSLAPSGNSWHEQYF.

This chain connects TRBV3-1 (or the pseudogene TRBV3-2) to TRBJ1-2, with D unresolved. Per germline, CDR1 LGHDT and CDR2 YNNKEL (reference sequence). This CDR3 spans 12 amino acids. Trimming shortened V by 1 base and J by 10 bases, and 10 bases separated the two germline ends. The CDR3 protein is CASSQAVGDYTF. DNA of the CDR3: TGTGCCAGCAGCCAAGCGGTGGGAGACTACACCTTC.

The genes are TRBV6-1 and TRBJ2-5; 14 bases align to TRBD2. The trim removed 1 base at V and 2 bases at J, leaving 0 bases unmatched. The CDR3 loop spans 16 amino acids. The germline CDR1 and CDR2 sequences are MNHNS and SASEGT. Written as DNA, the CDR3 is TGTGCCAGCAGTGAAGGGACTAGCGGGAGGCAAGAGACCCAGTACTTC. It encodes CASSEGTSGRQETQYF.

V usage is TRBV5-1 and J usage is TRBJ2-7, with D perhaps matching TRBD1 (6 bases). The CDR3 is made up of 14 amino acids. Trimming pared 4 bases from V and 0 bases from J, leaving 11 bases between. The germline gives CDR1 SGHRS, CDR2 YFSETQ. The CDR3 reads CASSLRQASYEQYF. In DNA, the CDR3 is TGCGCCAGCAGCCTCCGACAGGCCTCCTACGAGCAGTACTTC.

The rearrangement joins TRBV5-1 to TRBJ1-1; 7 bases agree with TRBD1. CDR3 length equals 15 residues. Germline CDR1 is SGHRS and CDR2 is YFSETQ. J lost 7 bases, V lost 3 bases, and 12 bases had no gene match. The CDR3 sequence is CASSSRGTGAVEAFF. The CDR3 DNA sequence: TGCGCCAGCAGCTCGCGGGGAACAGGGGCAGTTGAAGCTTTCTTT.

V and J are TRBV19 and TRBJ1-4, with D maybe TRBD1 (5 bases). V was clipped by 4 bases and J by 8 bases, with 11 bases between them. The CDR3 extends over 13 amino acids. The V gene's germline CDR1 is LNHDA and CDR2 SQIVND (reference sequence). This CDR3 reads CASSRQGEEKLFF. CDR3 bases: TGTGCCAGTAGTAGGCAGGGTGAAGAAAAACTGTTTTTT.